This TCR beta chain was identified during a study of T-cell reconstitution after alpha-beta-depleted transplantation in children. A few counts support this clonotype. Its antigen remains unknown. Trimming pared 5 bases from V and 4 bases from J, leaving 18 bases between. There are 16 residues in the CDR3. Findings of the study overall: For some patients, TCRbeta diversity was high at day 60 because of recipient T cells and thymic progenitors that survived. There were reportedly several hundred expanded graft clones from which alpha-beta T cells came about two months after transplant. T-cell counts and diversity at one year post-transplant came mainly from newly produced T cells.

A TCRbeta library incorporating unique molecular identifiers was prepared. One entry per CDR3 protein, called by TCRdb with MiXCR from the PCR reads. The repertoire holds 200,000 or so distinct CDR3 sequences, with around 7.7% as singletons. The sequence came from a male patient between 2 and 10 years old who had a stem cell transplant for acute myeloid leukemia, so the T cells may come from the graft donor. The J gene is TRBJ1-5, the V gene TRBV12-3 or TRBV12-4, with a weak D call TRBD1 (5 bases). Sequencing was performed on PBMCs, mostly from graft donor cells, taken 360 days after TCRalphabeta/CD19-depleted stem cell transplant. The CDR3 protein is CASSPQLPTANQPQHF. For the CDR3, the DNA is TGTGCCAGCAGTCCGCAACTTCCGACAGCAAATCAGCCCCAGCATTTT.